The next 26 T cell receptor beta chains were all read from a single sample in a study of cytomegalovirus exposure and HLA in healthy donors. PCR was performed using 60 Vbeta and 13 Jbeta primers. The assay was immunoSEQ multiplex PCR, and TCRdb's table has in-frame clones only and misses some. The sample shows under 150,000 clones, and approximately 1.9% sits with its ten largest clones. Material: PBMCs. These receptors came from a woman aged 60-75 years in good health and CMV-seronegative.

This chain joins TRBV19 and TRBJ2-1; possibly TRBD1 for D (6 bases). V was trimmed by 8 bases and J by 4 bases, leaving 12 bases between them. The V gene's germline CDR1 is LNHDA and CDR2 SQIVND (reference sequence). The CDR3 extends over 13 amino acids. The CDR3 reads CASAFGQYNEQFF. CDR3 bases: TGTGCCAGTGCTTTCGGACAGTACAATGAGCAGTTCTTC.

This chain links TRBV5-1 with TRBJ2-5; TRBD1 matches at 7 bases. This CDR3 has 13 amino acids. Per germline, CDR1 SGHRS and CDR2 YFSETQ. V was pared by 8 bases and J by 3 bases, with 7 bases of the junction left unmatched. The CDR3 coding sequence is TGCGCCAGTACAACGGGACAGAAAGAGACCCAGTACTTC. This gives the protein CASTTGQKETQYF. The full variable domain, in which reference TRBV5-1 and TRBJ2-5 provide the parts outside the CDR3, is KAGVTQTPRYLIKTRGQQVTLSCSPISGHRSVSWYQQTPGQGLQFLFEYFSETQRNKGNFPGRFSGRQFSNSRSEMNVSTLELGDSALYLCASTTGQKETQYFGPGTRLLVL.

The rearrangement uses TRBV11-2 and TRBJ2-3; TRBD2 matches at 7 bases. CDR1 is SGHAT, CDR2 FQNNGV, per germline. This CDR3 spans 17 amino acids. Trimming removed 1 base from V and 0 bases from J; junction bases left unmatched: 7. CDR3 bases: TGTGCCAGCAGCTTAGTTGGTCTAGCGGCTAGCACAGATACGCAGTATTTT. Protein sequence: CASSLVGLAASTDTQYF.

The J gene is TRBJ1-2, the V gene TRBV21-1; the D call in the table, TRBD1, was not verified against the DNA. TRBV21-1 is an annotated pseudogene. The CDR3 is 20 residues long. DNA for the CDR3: TGTGCCAGCAGCAAAGCGCCGGGACAGGGAATCGGGCGGTCTAACTATGGCTACACCTTC. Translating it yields CASSKAPGQGIGRSNYGYTF.

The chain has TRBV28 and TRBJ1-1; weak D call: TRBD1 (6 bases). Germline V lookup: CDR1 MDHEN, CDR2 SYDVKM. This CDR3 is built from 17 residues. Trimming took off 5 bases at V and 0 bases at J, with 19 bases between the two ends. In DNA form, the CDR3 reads TGTGCCAGCAGTCCTCCGCCAGGGGCTCCCATGAACACTGAAGCTTTCTTT. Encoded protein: CASSPPPGAPMNTEAFF. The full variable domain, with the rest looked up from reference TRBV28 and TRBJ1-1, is DVKVTQSSRYLVKRTGEKVFLECVQDMDHENMFWYRQDPGLGLRLIYFSYDVKMKEKGDIPEGYSVSREKKERFSLILESASTNQTSMYLCASSPPPGAPMNTEAFFGQGTRLTVV.

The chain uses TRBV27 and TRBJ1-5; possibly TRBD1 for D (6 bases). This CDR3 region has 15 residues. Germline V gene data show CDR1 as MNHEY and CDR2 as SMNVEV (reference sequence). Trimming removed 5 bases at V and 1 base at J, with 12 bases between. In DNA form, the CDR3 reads TGTGCCAGCAGTCCCGCGACAGGCAGCAATCAGCCCCAGCATTTT. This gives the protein CASSPATGSNQPQHF.

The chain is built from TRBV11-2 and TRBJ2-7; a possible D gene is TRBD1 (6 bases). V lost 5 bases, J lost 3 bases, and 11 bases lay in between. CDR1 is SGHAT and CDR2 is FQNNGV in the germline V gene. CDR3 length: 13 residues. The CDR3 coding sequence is TGTGCCAGCAGCCAGGGACAAAGCTACGAGCAGTACTTC. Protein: CASSQGQSYEQYF.

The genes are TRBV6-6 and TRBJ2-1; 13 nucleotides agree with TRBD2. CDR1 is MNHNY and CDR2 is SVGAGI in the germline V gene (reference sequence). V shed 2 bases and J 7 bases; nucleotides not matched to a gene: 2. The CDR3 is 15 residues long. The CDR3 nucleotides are TGTGCCAGCAGTTACGGGACTAGCGGGAATAATGAGCAGTTCTTC. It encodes CASSYGTSGNNEQFF.

As DNA, the CDR3 is TGTGCCAGCAGTTTCCTAAACCAAGAGACCCAGTACTTC. It specifies CASSFLNQETQYF. This rearrangement joins TRBV27 to TRBJ2-5; D is undetermined. The CDR3 loop spans 13 amino acids. The V gene lost 3 bases and the J gene lost 0 bases, with 5 bases spanning the gap. Germline values: CDR1 MNHEY, CDR2 SMNVEV (reference sequence).

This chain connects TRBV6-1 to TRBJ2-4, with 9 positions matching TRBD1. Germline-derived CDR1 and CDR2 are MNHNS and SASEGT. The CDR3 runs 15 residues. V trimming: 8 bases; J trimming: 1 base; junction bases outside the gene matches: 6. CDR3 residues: CASRGQGWAKNIQYF. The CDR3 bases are TGTGCCAGCCGAGGACAGGGGTGGGCCAAAAACATTCAGTACTTC.

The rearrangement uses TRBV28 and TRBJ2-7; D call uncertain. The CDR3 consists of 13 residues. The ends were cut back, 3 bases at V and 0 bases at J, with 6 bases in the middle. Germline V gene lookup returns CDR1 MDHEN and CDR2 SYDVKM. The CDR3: CASSLGSSYEQYF. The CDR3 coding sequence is TGTGCCAGCAGTTTGGGCAGCTCCTACGAGCAGTACTTC.

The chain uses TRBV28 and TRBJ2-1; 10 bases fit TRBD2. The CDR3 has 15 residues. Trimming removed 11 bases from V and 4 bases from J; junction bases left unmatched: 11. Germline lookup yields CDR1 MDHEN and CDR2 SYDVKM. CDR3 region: CAASPGLAKYNEQFF. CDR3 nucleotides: TGTGCCGCTTCTCCGGGACTAGCGAAATACAATGAGCAGTTCTTC.

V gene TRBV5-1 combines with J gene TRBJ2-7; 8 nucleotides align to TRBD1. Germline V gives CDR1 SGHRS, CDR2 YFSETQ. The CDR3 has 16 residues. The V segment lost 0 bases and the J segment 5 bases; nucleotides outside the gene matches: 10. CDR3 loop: CASSLAATGVLNEQYF. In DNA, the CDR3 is TGCGCCAGCAGCTTGGCCGCGACAGGGGTTTTAAACGAGCAGTACTTC.

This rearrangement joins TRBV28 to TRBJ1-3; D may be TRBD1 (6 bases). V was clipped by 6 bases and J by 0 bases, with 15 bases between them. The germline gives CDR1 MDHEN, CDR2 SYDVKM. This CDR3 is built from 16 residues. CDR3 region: CASRKDRFASGNTIYF. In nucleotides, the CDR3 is TGTGCCAGCAGGAAAGACAGGTTTGCCTCTGGAAACACCATATATTTT.

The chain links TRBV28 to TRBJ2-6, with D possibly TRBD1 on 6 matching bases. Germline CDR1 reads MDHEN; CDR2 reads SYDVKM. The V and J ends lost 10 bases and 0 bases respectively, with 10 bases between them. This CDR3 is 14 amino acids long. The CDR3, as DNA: TGTGCCATTTTACAGGGCTCTGGGGCCAACGTCCTGACTTTC. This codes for CAILQGSGANVLTF.

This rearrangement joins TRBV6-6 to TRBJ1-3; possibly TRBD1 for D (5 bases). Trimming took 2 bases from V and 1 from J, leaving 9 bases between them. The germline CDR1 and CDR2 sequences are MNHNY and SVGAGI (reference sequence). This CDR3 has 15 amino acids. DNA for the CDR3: TGTGCCAGCAGTTACCCGGGACTATCTGGAAACACCATATATTTT. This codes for CASSYPGLSGNTIYF.

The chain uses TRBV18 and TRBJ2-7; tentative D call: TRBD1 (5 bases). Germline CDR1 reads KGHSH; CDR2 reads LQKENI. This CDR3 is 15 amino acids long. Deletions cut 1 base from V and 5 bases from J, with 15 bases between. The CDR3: CASSPRVGAGHEQYF. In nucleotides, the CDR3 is TGTGCCAGCTCACCACGGGTAGGGGCCGGTCACGAGCAGTACTTC.

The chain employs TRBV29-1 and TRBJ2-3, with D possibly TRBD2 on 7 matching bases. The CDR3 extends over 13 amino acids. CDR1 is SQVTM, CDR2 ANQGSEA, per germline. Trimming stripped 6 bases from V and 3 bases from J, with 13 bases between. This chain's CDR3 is CSVEGGGTDTQYF. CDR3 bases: TGCAGCGTCGAGGGGGGGGGAACAGATACGCAGTATTTT.

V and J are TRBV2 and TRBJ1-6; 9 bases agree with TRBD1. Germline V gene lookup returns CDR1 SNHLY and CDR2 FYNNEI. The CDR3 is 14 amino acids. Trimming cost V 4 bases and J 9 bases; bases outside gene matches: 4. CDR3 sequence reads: CASSVGQGGSPLHF. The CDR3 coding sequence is TGTGCCAGCAGTGTGGGACAGGGCGGTTCACCCCTCCACTTT. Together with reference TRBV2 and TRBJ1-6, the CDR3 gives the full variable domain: EPEVTQTPSHQVTQMGQEVILRCVPISNHLYFYWYRQILGQKVEFLVSFYNNEISEKSEIFDDQFSVERPDGSNFTLKIRSTKLEDSAMYFCASSVGQGGSPLHFGNGTRLTVT.

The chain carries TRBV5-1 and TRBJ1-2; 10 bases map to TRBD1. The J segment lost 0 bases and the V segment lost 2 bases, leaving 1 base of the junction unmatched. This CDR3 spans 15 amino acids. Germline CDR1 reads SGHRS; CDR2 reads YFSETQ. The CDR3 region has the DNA TGCGCCAGCAGCTTCGGGACAGGGGCTAACTATGGCTACACCTTC. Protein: CASSFGTGANYGYTF.

The CDR3 DNA sequence: TGTGCCAGCAGTCAACACGGTGGACGGGGTAATGAAAAACTGTTTTTT. Its translation is CASSQHGGRGNEKLFF. The genes are TRBV6-6 and TRBJ1-4; D is uncertain. Germline V lookup: CDR1 MNHNY, CDR2 SVGAGI (reference sequence). The V and J ends lost 5 bases and 4 bases respectively, with 17 bases between them. CDR3 size: 16 residues.

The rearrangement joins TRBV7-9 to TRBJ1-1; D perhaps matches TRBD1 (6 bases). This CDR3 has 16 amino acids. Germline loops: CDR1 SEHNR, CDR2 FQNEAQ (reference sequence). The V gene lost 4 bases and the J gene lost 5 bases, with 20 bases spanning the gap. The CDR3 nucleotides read TGTGCCAGCAGCTACCTATCGGGGGGGGGCGCGACTGAAGCTTTCTTT. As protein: CASSYLSGGGATEAFF.

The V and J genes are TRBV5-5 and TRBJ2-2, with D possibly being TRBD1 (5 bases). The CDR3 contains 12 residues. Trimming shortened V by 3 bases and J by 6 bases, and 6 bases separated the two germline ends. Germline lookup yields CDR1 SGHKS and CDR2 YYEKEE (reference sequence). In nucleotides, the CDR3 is TGTGCCAGCAGCTCACAGGCCGGGGAGCTGTTTTTT. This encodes CASSSQAGELFF. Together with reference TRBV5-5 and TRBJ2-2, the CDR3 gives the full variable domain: DAGVTQSPTHLIKTRGQQVTLRCSPISGHKSVSWYQQVLGQGPQFIFQYYEKEERGRGNFPDRFSARQFPNYSSELNVNALLLGDSALYLCASSSQAGELFFGEGSRLTVL.

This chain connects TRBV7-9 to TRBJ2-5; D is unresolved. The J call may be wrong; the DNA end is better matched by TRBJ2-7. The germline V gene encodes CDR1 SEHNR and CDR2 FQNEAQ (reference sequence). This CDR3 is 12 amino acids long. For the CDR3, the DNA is TGTGCCAGCAGCTTACACTCCTACGAGCAGTACTTC. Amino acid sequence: CASSLHSYEQYF.

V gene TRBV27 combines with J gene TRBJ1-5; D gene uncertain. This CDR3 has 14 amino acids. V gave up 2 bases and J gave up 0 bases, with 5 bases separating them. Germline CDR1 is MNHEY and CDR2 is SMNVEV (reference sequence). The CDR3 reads CASSLEGSNQPQHF. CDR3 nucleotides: TGTGCCAGCAGTTTAGAGGGTAGCAATCAGCCCCAGCATTTT.

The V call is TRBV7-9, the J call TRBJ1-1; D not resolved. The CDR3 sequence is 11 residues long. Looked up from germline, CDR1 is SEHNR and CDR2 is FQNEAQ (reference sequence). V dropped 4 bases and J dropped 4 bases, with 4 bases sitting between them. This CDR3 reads CASSWSTEAFF. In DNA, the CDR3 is TGTGCCAGCAGCTGGAGCACTGAAGCTTTCTTT.